Listed below are T cell receptor beta chains from one sample, sequenced in a study of blood T cell repertoires in COVID-19. Generated by immunoSEQ multiplex PCR, the TCRdb table keeps only in-frame clones and is missing some. The sample shows around 200,000 clones, roughly 87% of them seen only once. Sample: PBMCs or T cells enriched from blood (not recorded which). Receptors were obtained from a young man with acute COVID-19. The CDR3 runs from the conserved cysteine through the conserved F or W. A D gene is named only where the DNA matches it firmly. Clone size is shown for a subset of rows, as once, few, many or a class of expanded clone.

v_call: TRBV5-1
d_call: TRBD2
j_call: TRBJ2-5
clone_size: .
cdr3_nt: TGCGCCACCAAGACTAGCGGGAGTATCAGCGAGACCCAGTACTTC
cdr3_aa: CATKTSGSISETQYF

v_call: TRBV3-1/TRBV3-2
d_call: TRBD2
j_call: TRBJ2-3
clone_size: .
cdr3_nt: TGTGCCAGCAGCCAAGAAGTAGCTAGCGGGAGACCTAGCACAGATACGCAGTATTTT
cdr3_aa: CASSQEVASGRPSTDTQYF

v_call: TRBV24-1
d_call: TRBD2
j_call: TRBJ2-4
clone_size: .
cdr3_nt: TGTGCCACCAGTGATTTTAGGGGACTAGCGTTAGCCAAAAACATTCAGTACTTC
cdr3_aa: CATSDFRGLALAKNIQYF

v_call: TRBV4-1
d_call: TRBD1
j_call: TRBJ1-2
clone_size: few
cdr3_nt: TGCGCCAGCAGCCAAGCAGTTGACAGGGGAGGCTATGGCTACACCTTC
cdr3_aa: CASSQAVDRGGYGYTF

v_call: TRBV27
d_call: TRBD1
j_call: TRBJ2-3
clone_size: .
cdr3_nt: TGTGCCAGCAGTTTGGGGACAGGGTGGACAGATACGCAGTATTTT
cdr3_aa: CASSLGTGWTDTQYF

v_call: TRBV28
d_call: .
j_call: TRBJ1-2
clone_size: .
cdr3_nt: TGTGCCAGCAGCTTTTCAAGCCTCTATGGCTACACCTTC
cdr3_aa: CASSFSSLYGYTF

v_call: TRBV6-5
d_call: .
j_call: TRBJ1-6
clone_size: .
cdr3_nt: TGTGCCAGTGCGCGTTTGGCAGGCTTTAATTCACCCCTCCACTTT
cdr3_aa: CASARLAGFNSPLHF

v_call: TRBV9
d_call: .
j_call: TRBJ1-5
clone_size: .
cdr3_nt: TGTGCCAGCAGCCCAGGACTTGGAAATCAGCCCCAGCATTTT
cdr3_aa: CASSPGLGNQPQHF

v_call: TRBV14
d_call: .
j_call: TRBJ2-1
clone_size: .
cdr3_nt: TGTGCCAGCAGCCAACTGGCTTATGAGCAGTTCTTC
cdr3_aa: CASSQLAYEQFF

v_call: TRBV27
d_call: TRBD1
j_call: TRBJ2-7
clone_size: .
cdr3_nt: TGTGCCAGCAGCGTGACGGGGACAGGGGCCCACGAGCAGTACTTC
cdr3_aa: CASSVTGTGAHEQYF

v_call: TRBV7-2
d_call: .
j_call: TRBJ2-7
clone_size: few
cdr3_nt: TGTGCCAGCAGCTCCCGACGGGACACCGAGTACGAGCAGTACTTC
cdr3_aa: CASSSRRDTEYEQYF

v_call: TRBV5-1
d_call: .
j_call: TRBJ1-6
clone_size: .
cdr3_nt: TGCGCCAGCAGCTTGGGTCAGGGGAATTCACCCCTCCACTTT
cdr3_aa: CASSLGQGNSPLHF

v_call: TRBV7-3
d_call: .
j_call: TRBJ2-7
clone_size: .
cdr3_nt: TGTGCCAGCAGCTTAGGGACTGGAGACGAGCAGTACTTC
cdr3_aa: CASSLGTGDEQYF

v_call: TRBV28
d_call: TRBD1
j_call: TRBJ2-3
clone_size: .
cdr3_nt: TGTGCCAGCAGTTTACCCCATACAGGGGGAAGCACAGATACGCAGTATTTT
cdr3_aa: CASSLPHTGGSTDTQYF

v_call: TRBV2
d_call: .
j_call: TRBJ2-7
clone_size: .
cdr3_nt: TGTGCCAGCAGTCGTGCTAATTACGAGCAGTACTTC
cdr3_aa: CASSRANYEQYF

v_call: TRBV4-1
d_call: TRBD2
j_call: TRBJ2-3
clone_size: once
cdr3_nt: TGCGCCAGCAGCCAAGGGGAGGGAGCGGGTGCAGATACGCAGTATTTT
cdr3_aa: CASSQGEGAGADTQYF

v_call: TRBV9
d_call: TRBD2
j_call: TRBJ2-7
clone_size: .
cdr3_nt: TGTGCCAGCAGCGGGGGACTAGCTTATTCCTACGAGCAGTACTTC
cdr3_aa: CASSGGLAYSYEQYF

v_call: TRBV5-4
d_call: TRBD1
j_call: TRBJ1-2
clone_size: .
cdr3_nt: TGTGCCAGCAGTCCGGACAGGCGGGGGGCTGGCTACACCTTC
cdr3_aa: CASSPDRRGAGYTF

v_call: TRBV4-3
d_call: .
j_call: TRBJ2-3
clone_size: .
cdr3_nt: TGCGCCAGCAGCCAAGATTTCAGTTTCCCAGATACGCAGTATTTT
cdr3_aa: CASSQDFSFPDTQYF

v_call: TRBV7-3
d_call: TRBD1
j_call: TRBJ1-1
clone_size: .
cdr3_nt: TGTGCCAGCAGACAGGACAGGGGGAACACTGAAGCTTTCTTT
cdr3_aa: CASRQDRGNTEAFF

v_call: TRBV6-1
d_call: .
j_call: TRBJ2-3
clone_size: .
cdr3_nt: TGTGCCAGCAGTGAAGGACTAGTTCTTCCAGATACGCAGTATTTT
cdr3_aa: CASSEGLVLPDTQYF

v_call: TRBV16
d_call: .
j_call: TRBJ2-7
clone_size: .
cdr3_nt: TGTGCCAGCAGCCAACGGGGATCGGTCTACGAGCAGTACTTC
cdr3_aa: CASSQRGSVYEQYF